This paragraph reports one T cell receptor (beta chain). Its antigen remains unknown. This sample is drawn from a study of cytomegalovirus exposure and HLA in healthy donors. Turning to the study itself: Out of 170 million or so T cells, an earlier analysis found around 120 million unique TCR beta sequences in total.

Primers: 60 Vbeta forward and 13 Jbeta reverse. Profiled with immunoSEQ multiplex PCR; TCRdb holds only in-frame clones, not every one. The sample consists of fewer than 200,000 clones, about four fifths of them appearing once. Study observations and caveats: The CMV antigen specificity of a few CMV-associated chains was confirmed through in vitro analysis. V- and J-gene trimming of TCR beta was linked (in a later analysis) to a missense DCLRE1C variant.

This CDR3 has 18 amino acids. Germline CDR1 and CDR2: LNHDA and SQIVND (reference sequence). V was clipped by 3 bases and J by 1 base; unmatched bases: 9. The rearrangement links TRBV19 to TRBJ2-5; TRBD2 agrees at 12 bases. Sequenced material: PBMCs. The receptor was isolated from a woman in her twenties or thirties in good health and CMV-seropositive. The CDR3, as DNA: TGTGCCAGTAGTATTCGCACTAGCGGGAGGAGGAGCCAAGAGACCCAGTACTTC. Its protein product is CASSIRTSGRRSQETQYF. The full variable domain, in which reference TRBV19 and TRBJ2-5 provide the parts outside the CDR3, is DGGITQSPKYLFRKEGQNVTLSCEQNLNHDAMYWYRQDPGQGLRLIYYSQIVNDFQKGDIAEGYSVSREKKESFPLTVTSAQKNPTAFYLCASSIRTSGRRSQETQYFGPGTRLLVL.